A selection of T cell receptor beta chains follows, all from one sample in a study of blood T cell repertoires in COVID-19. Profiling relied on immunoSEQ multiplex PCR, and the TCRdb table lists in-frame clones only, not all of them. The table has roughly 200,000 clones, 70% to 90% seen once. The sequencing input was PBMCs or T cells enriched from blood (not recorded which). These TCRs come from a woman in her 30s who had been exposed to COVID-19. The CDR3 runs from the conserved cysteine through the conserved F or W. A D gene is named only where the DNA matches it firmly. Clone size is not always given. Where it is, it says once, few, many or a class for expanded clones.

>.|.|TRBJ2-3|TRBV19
TGTGCCAGTAGTATGGTGGCAGGGAGGCCCATTGCGCAGTATTTT
CASSMVAGRPIAQYF
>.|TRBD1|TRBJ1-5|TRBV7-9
TGTGCCAGCAGTTGGGACAGCCAGGGTCAGCCCCAGCATTTT
CASSWDSQGQPQHF
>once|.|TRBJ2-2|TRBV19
TGTGCCAGTAGTATACGCACAGCGAACACCGGGGAGCTGTTTTTT
CASSIRTANTGELFF
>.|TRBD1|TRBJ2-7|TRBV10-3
TGTGCCATCAGTAAATCCGGGACAGGGACCTACGAGCAGTACTTC
CAISKSGTGTYEQYF
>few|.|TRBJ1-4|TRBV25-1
TGTGCCAGCAGTCTTGCAACTAATGAAAAACTGTTTTTT
CASSLATNEKLFF
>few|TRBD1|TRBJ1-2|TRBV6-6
TGTGCCAGCATTGGACAGGTCGGGGGGGCTAACTATGGCTACACCTTC
CASIGQVGGANYGYTF
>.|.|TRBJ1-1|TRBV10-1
TGCGCCAGCAGTGAGTCGGGGAGGAACACTGAAGCTTTCTTT
CASSESGRNTEAFF
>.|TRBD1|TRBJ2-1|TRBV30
TGTGCCTGGAGTCACCAGGGGGCGATATACAATGAGCAGTTCTTC
CAWSHQGAIYNEQFF
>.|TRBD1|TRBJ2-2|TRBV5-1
TGCGCCAGCAGCCCGAGACAGGGAACCAACACCGGGGAGCTGTTTTTT
CASSPRQGTNTGELFF
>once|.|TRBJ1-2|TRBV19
TGTGCCAGTACGATCCCAGGGGTAAACTATGGCTACACCTTC
CASTIPGVNYGYTF
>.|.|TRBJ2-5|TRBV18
TGTGCCAGCTCACCAGGAGGACAAGAGACCCAGTACTTC
CASSPGGQETQYF
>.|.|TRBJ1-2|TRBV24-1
TGTGCCACCAGTGGCGTAAACTATGGCTACACCTTC
CATSGVNYGYTF
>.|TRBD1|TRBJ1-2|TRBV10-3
TGTGCCATCAGTGAGTCGCGGGACAGGGAGGGCGGCTACACCTTC
CAISESRDREGGYTF
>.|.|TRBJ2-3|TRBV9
TGTGCCAGCAGCGTATACAGTTTGGGCACGGATACGCAGTATTTT
CASSVYSLGTDTQYF
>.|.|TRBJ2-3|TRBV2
TGTGCCATCCATCACCGGGACACAACAGATACGCAGTATTTT
CAIHHRDTTDTQYF
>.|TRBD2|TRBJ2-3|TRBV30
TGTGCCTGGAGTGGAGGGACTAGCGGGGGAAAAGATACGCAGTATTTT
CAWSGGTSGGKDTQYF
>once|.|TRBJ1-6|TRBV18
TGTGCCAGCTCACCCTTTGAGGGCCTGGATAATTCACCCCTCCACTTT
CASSPFEGLDNSPLHF
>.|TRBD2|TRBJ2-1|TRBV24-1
TGTGCCACCAGTGATCCGGGACTAGCTCCCGATGAGCAGTTCTTC
CATSDPGLAPDEQFF
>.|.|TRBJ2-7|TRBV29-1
TGCAGCGTTGAGGAGGGACAGCCCTACGAGCAGTACTTC
CSVEEGQPYEQYF
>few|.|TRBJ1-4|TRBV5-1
TGCGCCAGCAGCTTGGGGTTAGAGGATGAAAAACTGTTTTTT
CASSLGLEDEKLFF
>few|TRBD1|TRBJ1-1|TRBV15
TGTGCCACCAGCGGATTAATGGGACAGGGAGCTTTCTTT
CATSGLMGQGAFF
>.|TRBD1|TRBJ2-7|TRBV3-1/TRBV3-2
TGTGCCAGCAGCCGATTGGGGCAACAGGGGTACGAGCAGTACTTC
CASSRLGQQGYEQYF
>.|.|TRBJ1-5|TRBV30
TGTGCCTGGGGTATGGGCTCGGGCAATCAGCCCCAGCATTTT
CAWGMGSGNQPQHF
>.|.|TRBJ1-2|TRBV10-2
TGCGCCAGCAGTGAGGTCCAGGTTTATGGCTACACCTTC
CASSEVQVYGYTF
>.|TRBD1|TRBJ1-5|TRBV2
TGTGCCAGCAGTGAACAGGGGGCGCGGGAGCCCCAGCATTTT
CASSEQGAREPQHF
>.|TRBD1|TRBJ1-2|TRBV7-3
TGTGCCAGCAGCCCCCAGGCGGACAGGAGCTATGGCTACACCTTC
CASSPQADRSYGYTF
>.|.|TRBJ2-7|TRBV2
TGTGCCAGCAGTCCGGATCAGGTGGTCTACGAGCAGTACTTC
CASSPDQVVYEQYF
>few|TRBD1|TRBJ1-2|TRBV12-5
TGTGCTAGTGCTCTTTTAACGGACAGGCTCCGTAGCTACACCTTC
CASALLTDRLRSYTF